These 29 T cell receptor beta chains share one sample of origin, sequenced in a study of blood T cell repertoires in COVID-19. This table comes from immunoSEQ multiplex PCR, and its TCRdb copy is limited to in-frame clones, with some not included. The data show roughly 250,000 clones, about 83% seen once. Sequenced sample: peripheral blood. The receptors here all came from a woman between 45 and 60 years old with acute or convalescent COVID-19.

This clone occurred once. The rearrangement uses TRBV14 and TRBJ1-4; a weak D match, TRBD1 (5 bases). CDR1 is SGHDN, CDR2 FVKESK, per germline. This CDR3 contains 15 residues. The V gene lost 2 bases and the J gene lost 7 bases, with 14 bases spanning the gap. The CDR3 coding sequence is TGTGCCAGCAGCCAATTTGGGGCCTCTGGTGAAAAACTGTTTTTT. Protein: CASSQFGASGEKLFF.

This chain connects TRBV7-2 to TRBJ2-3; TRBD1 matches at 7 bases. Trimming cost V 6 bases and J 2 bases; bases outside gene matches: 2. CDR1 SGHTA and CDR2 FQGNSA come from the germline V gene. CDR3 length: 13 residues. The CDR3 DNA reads TGTGCCAGCAGGGGACAGATCACAGATACGCAGTATTTT. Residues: CASRGQITDTQYF.

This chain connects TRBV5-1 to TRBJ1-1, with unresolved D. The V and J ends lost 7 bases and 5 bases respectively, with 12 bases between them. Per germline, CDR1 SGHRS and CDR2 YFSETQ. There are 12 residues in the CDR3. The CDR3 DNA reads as TGCGCCAGCGGGCCCACGGGAACTGAAGCTTTCTTT. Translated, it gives CASGPTGTEAFF. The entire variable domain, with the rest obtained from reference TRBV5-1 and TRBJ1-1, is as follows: KAGVTQTPRYLIKTRGQQVTLSCSPISGHRSVSWYQQTPGQGLQFLFEYFSETQRNKGNFPGRFSGRQFSNSRSEMNVSTLELGDSALYLCASGPTGTEAFFGQGTRLTVV.

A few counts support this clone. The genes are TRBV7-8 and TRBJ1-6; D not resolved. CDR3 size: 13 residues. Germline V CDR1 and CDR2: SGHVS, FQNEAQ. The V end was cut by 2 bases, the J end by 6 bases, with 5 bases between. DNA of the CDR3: TGTGCCAGCAGCTTATCGAGTAATTCACCCCTCCACTTT. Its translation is CASSLSSNSPLHF.

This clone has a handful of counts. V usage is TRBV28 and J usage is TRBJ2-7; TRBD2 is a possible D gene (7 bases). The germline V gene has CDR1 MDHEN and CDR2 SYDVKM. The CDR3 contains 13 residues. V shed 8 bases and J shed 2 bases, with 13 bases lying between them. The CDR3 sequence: CASRGGGPYEQYF. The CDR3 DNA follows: TGTGCCAGCCGAGGGGGGGGACCCTACGAGCAGTACTTC.

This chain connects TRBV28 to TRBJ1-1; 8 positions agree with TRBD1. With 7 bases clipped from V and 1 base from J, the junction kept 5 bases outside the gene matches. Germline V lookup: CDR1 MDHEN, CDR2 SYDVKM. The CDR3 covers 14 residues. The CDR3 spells CASNLQGGNTEAFF. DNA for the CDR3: TGTGCCAGCAACTTACAGGGGGGGAACACTGAAGCTTTCTTT. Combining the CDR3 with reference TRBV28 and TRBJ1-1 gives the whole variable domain DVKVTQSSRYLVKRTGEKVFLECVQDMDHENMFWYRQDPGLGLRLIYFSYDVKMKEKGDIPEGYSVSREKKERFSLILESASTNQTSMYLCASNLQGGNTEAFFGQGTRLTVV.

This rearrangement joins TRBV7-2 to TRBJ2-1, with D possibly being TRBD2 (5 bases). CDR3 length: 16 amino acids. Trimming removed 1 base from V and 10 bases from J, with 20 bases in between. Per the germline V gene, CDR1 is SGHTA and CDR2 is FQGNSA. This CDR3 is CASSLVRAGGDGEQFF. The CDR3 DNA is TGTGCCAGCAGCTTAGTTCGGGCGGGCGGAGATGGGGAGCAGTTCTTC.

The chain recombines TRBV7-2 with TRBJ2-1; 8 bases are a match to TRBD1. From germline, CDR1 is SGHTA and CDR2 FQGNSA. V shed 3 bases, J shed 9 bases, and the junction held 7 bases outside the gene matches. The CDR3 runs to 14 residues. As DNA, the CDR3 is TGTGCCAGCAGCTTCAGACAGGGGAAGGGTGAGCAGTTCTTC. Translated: CASSFRQGKGEQFF.

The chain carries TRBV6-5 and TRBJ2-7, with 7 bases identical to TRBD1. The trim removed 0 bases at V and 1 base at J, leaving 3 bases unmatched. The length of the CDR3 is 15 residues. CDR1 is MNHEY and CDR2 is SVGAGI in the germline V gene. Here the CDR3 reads CASSYSGQRSYEQYF. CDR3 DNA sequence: TGTGCCAGCAGTTACTCGGGACAGAGATCCTACGAGCAGTACTTC.

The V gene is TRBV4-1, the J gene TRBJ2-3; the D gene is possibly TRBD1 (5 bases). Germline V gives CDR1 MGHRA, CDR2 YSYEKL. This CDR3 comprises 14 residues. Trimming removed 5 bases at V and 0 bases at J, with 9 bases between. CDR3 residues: CASSYDRSTDTQYF. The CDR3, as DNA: TGCGCCAGCAGCTACGACAGAAGCACAGATACGCAGTATTTT.

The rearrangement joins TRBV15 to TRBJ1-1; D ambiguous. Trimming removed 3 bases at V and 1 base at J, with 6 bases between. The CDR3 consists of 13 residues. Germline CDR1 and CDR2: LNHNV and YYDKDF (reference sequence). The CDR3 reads CATSRWPNTEAFF. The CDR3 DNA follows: TGTGCCACCAGCAGGTGGCCGAACACTGAAGCTTTCTTT.

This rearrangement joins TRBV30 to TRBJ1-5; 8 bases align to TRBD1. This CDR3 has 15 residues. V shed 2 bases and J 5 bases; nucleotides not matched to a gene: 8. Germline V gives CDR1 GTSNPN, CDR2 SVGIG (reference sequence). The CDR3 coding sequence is TGTGCCTGGAGTAAGCTGGGACAGGCGGATCAGCCCCAGCATTTT. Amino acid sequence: CAWSKLGQADQPQHF.

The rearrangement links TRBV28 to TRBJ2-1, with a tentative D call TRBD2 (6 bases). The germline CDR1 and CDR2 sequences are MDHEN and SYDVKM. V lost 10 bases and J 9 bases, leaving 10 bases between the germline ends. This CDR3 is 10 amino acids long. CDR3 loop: CATLRGEQFF. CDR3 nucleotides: TGTGCCACCCTGCGGGGTGAGCAGTTCTTC. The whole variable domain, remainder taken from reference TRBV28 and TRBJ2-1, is DVKVTQSSRYLVKRTGEKVFLECVQDMDHENMFWYRQDPGLGLRLIYFSYDVKMKEKGDIPEGYSVSREKKERFSLILESASTNQTSMYLCATLRGEQFFGPGTRLTVL.

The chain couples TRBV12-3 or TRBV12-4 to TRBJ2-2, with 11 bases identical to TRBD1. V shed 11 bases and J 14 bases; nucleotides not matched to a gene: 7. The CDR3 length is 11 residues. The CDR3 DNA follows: TGTGCCGCATCTGGGACAGGGGGTCTGTTTTTT. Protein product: CAASGTGGLFF.

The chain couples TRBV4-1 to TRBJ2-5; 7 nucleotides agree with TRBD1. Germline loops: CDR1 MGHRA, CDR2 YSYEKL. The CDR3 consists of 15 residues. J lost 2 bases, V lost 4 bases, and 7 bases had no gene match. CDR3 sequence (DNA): TGCGCCAGCAGCCTTAAGGGGGCAGGGCAAGAGACCCAGTACTTC. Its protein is CASSLKGAGQETQYF.

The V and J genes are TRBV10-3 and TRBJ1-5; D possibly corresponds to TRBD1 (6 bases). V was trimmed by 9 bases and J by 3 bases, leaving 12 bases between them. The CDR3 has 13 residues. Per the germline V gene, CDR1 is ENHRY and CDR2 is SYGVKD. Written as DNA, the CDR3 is TGTGCCATTCGGGACATTCCCAATCAGCCCCAGCATTTT. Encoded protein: CAIRDIPNQPQHF.

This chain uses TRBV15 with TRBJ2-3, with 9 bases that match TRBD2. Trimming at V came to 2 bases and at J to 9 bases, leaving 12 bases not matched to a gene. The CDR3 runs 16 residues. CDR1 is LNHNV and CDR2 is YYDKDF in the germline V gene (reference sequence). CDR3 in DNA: TGTGCCACCAGCAGACGGGGGGGAGCGGGGGGAGACACGCAGTATTTT. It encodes CATSRRGGAGGDTQYF.

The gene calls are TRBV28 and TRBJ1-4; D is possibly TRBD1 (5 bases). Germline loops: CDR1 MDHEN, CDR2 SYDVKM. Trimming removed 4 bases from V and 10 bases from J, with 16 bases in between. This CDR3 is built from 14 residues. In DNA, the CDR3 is TGTGCCAGCAGTTCCTGGCAGGGCGTGCGAAAACTGTTTTTT. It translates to CASSSWQGVRKLFF.

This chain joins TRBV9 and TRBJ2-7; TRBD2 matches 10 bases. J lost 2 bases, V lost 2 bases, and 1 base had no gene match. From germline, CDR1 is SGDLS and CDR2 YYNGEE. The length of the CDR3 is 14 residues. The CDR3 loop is CASSVSGGTYEQYF. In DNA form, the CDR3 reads TGTGCCAGCAGCGTTAGCGGGGGGACCTACGAGCAGTACTTC.

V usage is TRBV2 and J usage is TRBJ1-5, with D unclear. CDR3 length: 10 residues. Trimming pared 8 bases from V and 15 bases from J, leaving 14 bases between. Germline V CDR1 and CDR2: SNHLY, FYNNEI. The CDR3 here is CASRPRPGHF. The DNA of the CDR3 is TGTGCCAGCCGCCCCAGGCCCGGGCATTTT.

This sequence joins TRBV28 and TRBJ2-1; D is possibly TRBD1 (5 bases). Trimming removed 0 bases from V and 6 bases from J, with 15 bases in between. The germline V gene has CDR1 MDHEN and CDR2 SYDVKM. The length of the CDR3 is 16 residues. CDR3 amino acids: CASSLWALEGVNEQFF. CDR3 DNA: TGTGCCAGCAGTTTATGGGCCTTGGAAGGGGTCAATGAGCAGTTCTTC.

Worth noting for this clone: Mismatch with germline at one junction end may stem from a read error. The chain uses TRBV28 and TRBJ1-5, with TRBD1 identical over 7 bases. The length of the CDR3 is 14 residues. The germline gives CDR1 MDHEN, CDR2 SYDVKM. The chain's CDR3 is CASRPGTENRPQHF. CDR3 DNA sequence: TGTGCCAGCAGACCCGGGACAGAAAATCGGCCCCAGCATTTT.

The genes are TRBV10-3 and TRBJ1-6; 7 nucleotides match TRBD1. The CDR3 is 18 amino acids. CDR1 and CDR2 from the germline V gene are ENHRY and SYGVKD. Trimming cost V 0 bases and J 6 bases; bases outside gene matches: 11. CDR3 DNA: TGTGCCATCAGTGAGTCGACCCTGACAGGGTCTCGTAATTCACCCCTCCACTTT. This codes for CAISESTLTGSRNSPLHF.

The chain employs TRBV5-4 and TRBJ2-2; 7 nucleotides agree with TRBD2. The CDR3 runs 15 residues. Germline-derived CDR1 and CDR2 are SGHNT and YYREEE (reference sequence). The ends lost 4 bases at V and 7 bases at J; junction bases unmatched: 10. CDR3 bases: TGTGCCAGCAGCAAGCGGGAAGATCTCTACGGGGAGCTGTTTTTT. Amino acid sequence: CASSKREDLYGELFF.

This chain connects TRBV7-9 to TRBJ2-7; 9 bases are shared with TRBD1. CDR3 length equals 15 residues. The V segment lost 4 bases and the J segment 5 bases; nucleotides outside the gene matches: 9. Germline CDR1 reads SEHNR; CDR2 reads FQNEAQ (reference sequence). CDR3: CASSSPGTGTHEQYF. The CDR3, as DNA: TGTGCCAGCAGCTCTCCCGGGACAGGGACCCACGAGCAGTACTTC. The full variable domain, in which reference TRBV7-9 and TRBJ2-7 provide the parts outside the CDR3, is DTGVSQNPRHKITKRGQNVTFRCDPISEHNRLYWYRQTLGQGPEFLTYFQNEAQLEKSRLLSDRFSAERPKGSFSTLEIQRTEQGDSAMYLCASSSPGTGTHEQYFGPGTRLTVT.

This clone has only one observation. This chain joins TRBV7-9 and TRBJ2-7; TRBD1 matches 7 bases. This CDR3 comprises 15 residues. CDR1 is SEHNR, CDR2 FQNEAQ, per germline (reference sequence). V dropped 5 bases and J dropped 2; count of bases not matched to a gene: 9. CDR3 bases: TGTGCCAGCAGCACCGAGACAGGGCTACCCTACGAGCAGTACTTC. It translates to CASSTETGLPYEQYF.

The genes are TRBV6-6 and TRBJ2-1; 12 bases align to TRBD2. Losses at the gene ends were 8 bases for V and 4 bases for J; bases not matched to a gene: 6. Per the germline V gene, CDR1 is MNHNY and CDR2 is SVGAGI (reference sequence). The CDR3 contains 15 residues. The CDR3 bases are TGTGCCAGCGTACCTAGCGGGGGGGCTTACAATGAGCAGTTCTTC. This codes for CASVPSGGAYNEQFF.

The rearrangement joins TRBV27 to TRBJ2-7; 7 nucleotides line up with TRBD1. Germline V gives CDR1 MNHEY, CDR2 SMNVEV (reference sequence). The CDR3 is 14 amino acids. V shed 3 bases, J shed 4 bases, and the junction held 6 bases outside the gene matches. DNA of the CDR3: TGTGCCAGCAGTTTCTTCGGACAGGCTTACGAGCAGTACTTC. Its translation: CASSFFGQAYEQYF.

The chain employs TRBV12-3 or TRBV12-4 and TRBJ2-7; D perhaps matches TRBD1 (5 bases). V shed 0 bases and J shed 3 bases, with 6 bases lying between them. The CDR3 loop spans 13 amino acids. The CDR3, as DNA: TGTGCCAGCAGTTTAGCAGACAGCTACGAGCAGTACTTC. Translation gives CASSLADSYEQYF.